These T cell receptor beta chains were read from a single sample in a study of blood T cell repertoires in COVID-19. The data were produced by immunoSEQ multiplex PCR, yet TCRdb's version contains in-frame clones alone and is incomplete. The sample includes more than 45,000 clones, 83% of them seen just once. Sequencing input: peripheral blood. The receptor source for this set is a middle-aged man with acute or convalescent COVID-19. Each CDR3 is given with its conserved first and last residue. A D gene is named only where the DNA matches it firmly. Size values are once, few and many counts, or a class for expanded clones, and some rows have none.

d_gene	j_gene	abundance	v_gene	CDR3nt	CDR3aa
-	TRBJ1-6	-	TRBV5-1	TGCGCCAGCAGCATCGACAACCTGGATGTGCCACCCCTCCACTTT	CASSIDNLDVPPLHF
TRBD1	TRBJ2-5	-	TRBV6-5	TGTGCCAGCATCGTGACAGGGGGCAGTTTGGAGACCCAGTACTTC	CASIVTGGSLETQYF
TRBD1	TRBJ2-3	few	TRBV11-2	TGTGCCAGCAGCTCAGGACAGGGGTTCCCAGATACGCAGTATTTT	CASSSGQGFPDTQYF
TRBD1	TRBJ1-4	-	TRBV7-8	TGTGCCAGCAGCTTTTCCAGGGGGCTGACTAATGAAAAACTGTTTTTT	CASSFSRGLTNEKLFF
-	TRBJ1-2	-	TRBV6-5	TGTGCCAGCAGTTACGATCGGGGTGGCTACACCTTC	CASSYDRGGYTF
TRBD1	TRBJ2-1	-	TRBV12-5	TGTGCTAGTGGTTTGGTGACAGGGTCTAACAATGAGCAGTTCTTC	CASGLVTGSNNEQFF
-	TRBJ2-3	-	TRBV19	TGTGCCAGTAGTTCACAGGGTAGGGGAGATACGCAGTATTTT	CASSSQGRGDTQYF
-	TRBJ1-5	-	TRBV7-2	TGTGCCAGCAGCCTCGGTGGGGGGAGGAGCAATCAGCCCCAGCATTTT	CASSLGGGRSNQPQHF
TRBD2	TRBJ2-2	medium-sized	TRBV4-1	TGCGCCAGCAGCCAGAGCGGACTAGCGGGAGGGGGCACCGGGGAGCTGTTTTTT	CASSQSGLAGGGTGELFF
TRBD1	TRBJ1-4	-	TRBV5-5	TGTGCCAGCAGCTTGCGTCAACAGGGGCAACTGTTTTTT	CASSLRQQGQLFF
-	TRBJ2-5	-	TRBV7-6	TGTGCCAGCAGCCCTGCGGGACGGGGGACGCAAGAGACCCAGTACTTC	CASSPAGRGTQETQYF
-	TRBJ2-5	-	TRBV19	TGTGCCAGTAGTACCCCTTTACAAGGGGCTAAAGAGACCCAGTACTTC	CASSTPLQGAKETQYF
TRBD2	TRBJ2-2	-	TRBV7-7	TGTGCCAGCAGCTGGACTAGCGGGGGAGGCGGGGAGCTGTTTTTT	CASSWTSGGGGELFF
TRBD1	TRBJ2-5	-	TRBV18	TGTGCCAGCTCACCGCAGAAGGGGGCCGGCGAGACCCAGTACTTC	CASSPQKGAGETQYF
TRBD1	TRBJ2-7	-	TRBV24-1	TGTGCCACCAGTGGCGGACAGGGGTTCTCCTACGAGCAGTACTTC	CATSGGQGFSYEQYF
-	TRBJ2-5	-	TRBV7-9	TGTGCCAGCAGCCGTGCGAGGATGGAGACCCAGTACTTC	CASSRARMETQYF
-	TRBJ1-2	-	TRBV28	TGTGCCAGCAGTTTACAAAAATATGGCTACACCTTC	CASSLQKYGYTF
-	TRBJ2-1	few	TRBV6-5	TGTGCCAGCAGTTATACTACGGGATCCCTCAATGAGCAGTTCTTC	CASSYTTGSLNEQFF
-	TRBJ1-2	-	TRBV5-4	TGTGCCAGCAGTTTCCCGGGACAAAAGGCAAACTATGGCTACACCTTC	CASSFPGQKANYGYTF
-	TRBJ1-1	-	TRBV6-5	TGTGCCAGCACGGAGGCCAGGAGCACTGAAGCTTTCTTT	CASTEARSTEAFF
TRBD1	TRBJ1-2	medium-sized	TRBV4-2	TGTGCCAGCAGCGCTCGACAGGGGGCAGGGAGGGGCTACACCTTC	CASSARQGAGRGYTF
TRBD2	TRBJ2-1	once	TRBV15	TGTGCCACCAGCAGAGTTAGCGGGCCCTACAATGAGCAGTTCTTC	CATSRVSGPYNEQFF
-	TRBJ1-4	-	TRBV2	TGTGCCAGCAGGGTGGACAGAATTAATGAAAAACTGTTTTTT	CASRVDRINEKLFF
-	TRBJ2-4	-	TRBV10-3	TGTGCCATCAGCGCCGGGACAAACAAAAACATTCAGTACTTC	CAISAGTNKNIQYF
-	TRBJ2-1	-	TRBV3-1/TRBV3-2	TGTGCCAGCAGCCCCTATGGCAGGGACAATGAGCAGTTCTTC	CASSPYGRDNEQFF
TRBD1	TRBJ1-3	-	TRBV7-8	TGTGCCAGCAGCCGTTCCGGGACAGAAGGAAACACCATATATTTT	CASSRSGTEGNTIYF
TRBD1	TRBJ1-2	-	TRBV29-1	TGCAGCGTCGACAGGGGGCAGAGGGATGGCTACACCTTC	CSVDRGQRDGYTF
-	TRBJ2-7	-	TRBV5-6	TGTGCCAGCAGCTTTACAGTGAACTACGAGCAGTACTTC	CASSFTVNYEQYF
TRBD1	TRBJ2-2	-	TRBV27	TGTGCCAGCAGTAACCGACAGGGGTTCGGGGAGCTGTTTTTT	CASSNRQGFGELFF
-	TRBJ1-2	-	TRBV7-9	TGTGCCAGCAGCCTGCCCCGGGGACAAAGTGGTGATCCTGTCTATGGCTACACCTTC	CASSLPRGQSGDPVYGYTF
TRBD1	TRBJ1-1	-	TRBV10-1	TGCGCCAGCAGTGAGCCGAGGGACAGCCTGACAATGAACACTGAAGCTTTCTTT	CASSEPRDSLTMNTEAFF
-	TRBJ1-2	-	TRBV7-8	TGTGCCAGCAGCCCAGGTTCGTTTCGAGGCTACACCTTC	CASSPGSFRGYTF
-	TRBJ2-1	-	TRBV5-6	TGTGCCAGCAGCCTGAGGAGTACCGACCGGCAGTTCTTC	CASSLRSTDRQFF
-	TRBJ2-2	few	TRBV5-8	TGTGCCAGCAGCTTGTTCGGGGGAGCGAACACCGGGGAGCTGTTTTTT	CASSLFGGANTGELFF
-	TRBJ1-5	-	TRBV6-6	TGTGCCAGCCAAAAAATTGACAGTATCCAGCCCCAGCATTTT	CASQKIDSIQPQHF
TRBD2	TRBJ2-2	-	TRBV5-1	TGCGCCAGCAGCGTACGGCGGGAGGGCGGGGAGCTGTTTTTT	CASSVRREGGELFF
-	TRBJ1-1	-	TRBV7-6	TGTGCCAGCAGCCCTGACAGTTCCGCAGCTTTCTTT	CASSPDSSAAFF
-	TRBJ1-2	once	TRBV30	TGTGCCTGGAGTGGGGACATGGTTACGTATGGCTACACCTTC	CAWSGDMVTYGYTF
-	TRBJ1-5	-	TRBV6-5	TGTGCCAGCAGTAGAACTCTAAGCAATCAGCCCCAGCATTTT	CASSRTLSNQPQHF
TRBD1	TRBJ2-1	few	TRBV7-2	TGTGCCAGCAGCATGGGACAGGGATACAATGAGCAGTTCTTC	CASSMGQGYNEQFF
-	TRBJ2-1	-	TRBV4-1	TGCGCCAGCAGCCAAGATCGGACAGCGGGGCCAGCCAATGAGCAGTTCTTC	CASSQDRTAGPANEQFF
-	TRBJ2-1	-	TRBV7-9	TGTGCCAGCAGCTTCCTAGAGTCCTACAATGAGCAGTTCTTC	CASSFLESYNEQFF
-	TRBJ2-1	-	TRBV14	TGTGCCAGCAGCCCTTGGGACAACTACAATGAGCAGTTCTTC	CASSPWDNYNEQFF
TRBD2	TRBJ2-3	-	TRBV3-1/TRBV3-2	TGTGCCAGCAGCCGACGAACTAGCGGGGGAAGGGATACGCAGTATTTT	CASSRRTSGGRDTQYF
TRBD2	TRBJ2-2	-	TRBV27	TGTGCCAGCGGAATCTCGGGACTAGGTATCACCGGGGAGCTGTTTTTT	CASGISGLGITGELFF
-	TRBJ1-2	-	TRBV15	TGTGCCACCAGCAGAGGAGAACAGGGTGCAGGTGGCTACACCTTC	CATSRGEQGAGGYTF
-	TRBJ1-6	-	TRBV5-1	TGCGCCAGCAGCTTGGATAGACAGCATAATTCACCCCTCCACTTT	CASSLDRQHNSPLHF
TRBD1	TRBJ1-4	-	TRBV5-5	TGTGCCAGCAGCCGCAGCGGGACAGGGTTAACTAATGAAAAACTGTTTTTT	CASSRSGTGLTNEKLFF
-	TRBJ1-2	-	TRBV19	TGTGCCAGTAGTATAGAACAGTACTATGGCTACACCTTC	CASSIEQYYGYTF
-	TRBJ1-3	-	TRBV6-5	-	CASSFGQGSLYF
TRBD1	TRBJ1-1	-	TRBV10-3	TGTGCCATCAAAGGGACAGGGGACACTGAAGCTTTCTTT	CAIKGTGDTEAFF
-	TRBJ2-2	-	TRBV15	TGTGCCACCAGCCTGCGGGACTTCTCCACCGGGGAGCTGTTTTTT	CATSLRDFSTGELFF
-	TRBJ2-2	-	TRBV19	TGTGCCAGTAAAAGGACAGCCAACACCGGGGAGCTGTTTTTT	CASKRTANTGELFF
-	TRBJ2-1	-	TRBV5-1	TGCGCCAGCAGCTTTGTAGCGCCTCAGCAGTTCTTC	CASSFVAPQQFF
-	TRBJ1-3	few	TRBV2	TGTGCCACCGACTTAGCCGAAATGCGAGGTCATCGGACTTCGACTGGAAACACCATATATTTT	CATDLAEMRGHRTSTGNTIYF
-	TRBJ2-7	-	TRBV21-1	TGTGCCAGCAGCGGAAGGGGGGGGACTAGTAAAACCCCTGCGGGGATCAAGTACTTC	CASSGRGGTSKTPAGIKYF
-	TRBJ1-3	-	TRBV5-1	TGCGCCAGCAGACGACAGGCCGACTCTGGAAACACCATATATTTT	CASRRQADSGNTIYF
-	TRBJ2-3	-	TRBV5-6	TGTGCCAGCAGCTCACTCGGTACGCAGTATTTT	CASSSLGTQYF
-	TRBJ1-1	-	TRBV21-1	TGTGCCAGCAGCAAGGTCGAGGGACAGGGGGCGCGGGGCACTGAAGCTTTCTTT	CASSKVEGQGARGTEAFF